This T cell receptor beta chain was profiled in a study of blood T cell repertoires in COVID-19. Study context: Some COVID-19 samples were acute and others convalescent; all came from the United States, Italy and Spain. PBMCs, B-cell-depleted T cells, or T cells provided the cDNA or gDNA that made up the material.

Per the original methods: Scientists estimated how many nucleated cells there were by amplifying reference gene primers. Generated by immunoSEQ multiplex PCR, the TCRdb table keeps only in-frame clones and is missing some. Clone size and the V and J calls come from that table; the DNA yielded D and trimming. Among about 170,000 clones, 83% were seen once, and the ten largest hold around 2%. Trimming took 7 bases from V and 10 from J; bases not matched to a gene: 13. CDR3 length: 14 amino acids. Per germline, CDR1 SNHLY and CDR2 FYNNEI. The specimen sequenced was peripheral blood. This clonotype was sampled from an elderly woman with acute or convalescent COVID-19. V and J are TRBV2 and TRBJ1-1; TRBD1 aligns across 9 bases. This CDR3 reads CASNQNRGRLPAFF. Written as DNA, the CDR3 is TGTGCCAGCAATCAAAACAGGGGGCGCCTTCCAGCTTTCTTT.